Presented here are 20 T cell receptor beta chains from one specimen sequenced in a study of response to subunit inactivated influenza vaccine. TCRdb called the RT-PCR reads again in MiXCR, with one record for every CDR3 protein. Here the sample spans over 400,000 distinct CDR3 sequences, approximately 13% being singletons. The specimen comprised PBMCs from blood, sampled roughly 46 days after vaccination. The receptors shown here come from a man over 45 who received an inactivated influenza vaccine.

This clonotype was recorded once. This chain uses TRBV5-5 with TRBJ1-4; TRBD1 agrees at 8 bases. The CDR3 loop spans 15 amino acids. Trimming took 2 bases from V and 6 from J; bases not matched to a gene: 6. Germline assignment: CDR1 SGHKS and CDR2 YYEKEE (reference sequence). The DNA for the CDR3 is TGTGCCAGCAGCTTCCAGGGGGCTCGGGATGAAAAACTGTTTTTT. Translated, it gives CASSFQGARDEKLFF.

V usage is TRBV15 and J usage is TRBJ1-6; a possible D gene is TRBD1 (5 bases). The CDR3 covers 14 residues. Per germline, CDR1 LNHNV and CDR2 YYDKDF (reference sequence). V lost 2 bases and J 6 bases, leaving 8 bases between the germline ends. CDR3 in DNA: TGTGCCACCAGCAGAAGACAGCTTAATTCACCCCTCCACTTT. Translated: CATSRRQLNSPLHF.

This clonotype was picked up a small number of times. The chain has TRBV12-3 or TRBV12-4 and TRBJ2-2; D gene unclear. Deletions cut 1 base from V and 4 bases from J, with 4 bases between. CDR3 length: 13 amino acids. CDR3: CASSLDPTGELFF. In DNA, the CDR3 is TGTGCCAGCAGTTTAGATCCCACCGGGGAGCTGTTTTTT.

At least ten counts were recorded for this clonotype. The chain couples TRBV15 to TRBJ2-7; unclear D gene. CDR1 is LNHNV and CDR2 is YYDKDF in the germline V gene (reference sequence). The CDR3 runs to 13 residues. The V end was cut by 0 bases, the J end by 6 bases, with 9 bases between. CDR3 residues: CATSRDQLGEQYF. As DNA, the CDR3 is TGTGCCACCAGCAGAGATCAACTTGGCGAGCAGTACTTC.

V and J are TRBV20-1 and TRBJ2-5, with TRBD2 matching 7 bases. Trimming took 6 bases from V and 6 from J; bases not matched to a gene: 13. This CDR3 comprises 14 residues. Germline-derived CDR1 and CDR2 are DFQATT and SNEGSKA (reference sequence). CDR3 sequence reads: CSAPQREGPKTQYF. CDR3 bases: TGCAGTGCCCCGCAAAGGGAGGGCCCCAAGACCCAGTACTTC.

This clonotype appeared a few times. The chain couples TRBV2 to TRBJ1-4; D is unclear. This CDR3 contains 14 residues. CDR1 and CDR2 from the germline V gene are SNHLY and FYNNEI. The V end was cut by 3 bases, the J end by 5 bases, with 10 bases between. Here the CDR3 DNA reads TGTGCCAGCAGTGAGAGGGCCTTGAATGAAAAACTGTTTTTT. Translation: CASSERALNEKLFF.

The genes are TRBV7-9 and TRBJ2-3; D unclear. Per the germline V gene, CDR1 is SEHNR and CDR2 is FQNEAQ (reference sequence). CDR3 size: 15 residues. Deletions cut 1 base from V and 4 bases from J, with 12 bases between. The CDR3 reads CASSLGVNLADTQYF. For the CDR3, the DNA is TGTGCCAGCAGCTTAGGAGTTAACTTGGCAGATACGCAGTATTTT.

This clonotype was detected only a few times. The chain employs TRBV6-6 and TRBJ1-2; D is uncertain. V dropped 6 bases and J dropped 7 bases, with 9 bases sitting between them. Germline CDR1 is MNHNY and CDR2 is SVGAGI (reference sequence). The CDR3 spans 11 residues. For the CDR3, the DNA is TGTGCCAGCAGGCCGGCTTTTGGCTACACCTTC. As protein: CASRPAFGYTF.

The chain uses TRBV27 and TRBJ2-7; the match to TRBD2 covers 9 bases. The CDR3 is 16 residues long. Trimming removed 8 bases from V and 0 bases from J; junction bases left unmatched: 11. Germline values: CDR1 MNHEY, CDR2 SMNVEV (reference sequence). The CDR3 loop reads CASVKVAGDISYEQYF. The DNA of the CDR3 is TGTGCCAGCGTTAAAGTAGCGGGAGATATCTCCTACGAGCAGTACTTC.

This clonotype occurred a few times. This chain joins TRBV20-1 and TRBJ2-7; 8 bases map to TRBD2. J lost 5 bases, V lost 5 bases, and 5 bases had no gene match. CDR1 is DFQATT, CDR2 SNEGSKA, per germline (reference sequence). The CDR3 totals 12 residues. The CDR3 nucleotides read TGCAGTGCTCACCGGACTAGCAACGAGCAGTACTTC. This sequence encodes CSAHRTSNEQYF.

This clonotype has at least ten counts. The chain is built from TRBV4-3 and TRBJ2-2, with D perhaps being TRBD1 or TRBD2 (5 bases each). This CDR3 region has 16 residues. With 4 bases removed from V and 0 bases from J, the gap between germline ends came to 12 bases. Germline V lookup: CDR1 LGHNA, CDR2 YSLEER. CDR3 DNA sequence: TGCGCCAGCAGCCTACTGGTGGGGGCGAACACCGGGGAGCTGTTTTTT. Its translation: CASSLLVGANTGELFF.

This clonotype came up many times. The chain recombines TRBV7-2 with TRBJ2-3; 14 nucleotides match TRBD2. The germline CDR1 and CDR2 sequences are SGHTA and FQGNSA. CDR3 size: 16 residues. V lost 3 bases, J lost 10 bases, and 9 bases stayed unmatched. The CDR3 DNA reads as TGTGCCAGCAGCTTGCCCTCCGGGACTAGCGGGGGATCGCAGTATTTT. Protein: CASSLPSGTSGGSQYF.

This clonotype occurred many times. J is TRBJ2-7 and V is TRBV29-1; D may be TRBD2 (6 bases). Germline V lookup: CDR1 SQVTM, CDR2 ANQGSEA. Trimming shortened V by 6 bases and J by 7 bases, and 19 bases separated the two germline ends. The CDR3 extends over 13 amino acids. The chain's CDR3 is CSVRAGPRWEQYF. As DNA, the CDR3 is TGCAGCGTGAGGGCGGGACCGCGCTGGGAGCAGTACTTC.

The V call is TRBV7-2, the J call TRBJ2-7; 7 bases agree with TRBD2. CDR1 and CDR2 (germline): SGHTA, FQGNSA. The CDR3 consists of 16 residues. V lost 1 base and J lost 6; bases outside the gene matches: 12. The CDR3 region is CASSLVSGTMTGEQYF. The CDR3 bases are TGTGCCAGCAGCTTAGTGTCAGGGACTATGACCGGCGAGCAGTACTTC. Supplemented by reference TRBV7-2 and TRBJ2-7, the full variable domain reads GAGVSQSPSNKVTEKGKDVELRCDPISGHTALYWYRQSLGQGLEFLIYFQGNSAPDKSGLPSDRFSAERTGGSVSTLTIQRTQQEDSAVYLCASSLVSGTMTGEQYFGPGTRLTVT.

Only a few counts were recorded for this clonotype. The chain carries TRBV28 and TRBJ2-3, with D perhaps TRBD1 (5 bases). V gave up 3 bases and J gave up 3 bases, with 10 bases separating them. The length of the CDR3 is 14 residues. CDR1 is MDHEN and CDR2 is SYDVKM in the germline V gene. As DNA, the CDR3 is TGTGCCAGCAGTTTTAGGGGTTGGACAGATACGCAGTATTTT. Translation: CASSFRGWTDTQYF.

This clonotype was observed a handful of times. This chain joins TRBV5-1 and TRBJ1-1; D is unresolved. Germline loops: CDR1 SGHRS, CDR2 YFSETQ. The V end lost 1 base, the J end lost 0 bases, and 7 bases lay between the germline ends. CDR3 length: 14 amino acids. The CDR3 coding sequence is TGCGCCAGCAGCTTGTCCAGGCTGAACACTGAAGCTTTCTTT. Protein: CASSLSRLNTEAFF.

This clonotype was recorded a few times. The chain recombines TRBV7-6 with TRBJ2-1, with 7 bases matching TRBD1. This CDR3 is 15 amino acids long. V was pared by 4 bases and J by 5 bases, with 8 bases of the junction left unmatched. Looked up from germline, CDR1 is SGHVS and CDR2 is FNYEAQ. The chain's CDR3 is CASSSTGLAHNEQFF. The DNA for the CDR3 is TGTGCCAGCAGCTCGACAGGGTTGGCCCACAATGAGCAGTTCTTC.

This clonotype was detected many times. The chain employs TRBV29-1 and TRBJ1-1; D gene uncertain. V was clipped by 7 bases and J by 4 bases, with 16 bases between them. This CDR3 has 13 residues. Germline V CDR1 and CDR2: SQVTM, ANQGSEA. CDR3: CSAVVSSGTEAFF. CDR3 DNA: TGCAGCGCTGTAGTTAGTTCAGGCACTGAAGCTTTCTTT.

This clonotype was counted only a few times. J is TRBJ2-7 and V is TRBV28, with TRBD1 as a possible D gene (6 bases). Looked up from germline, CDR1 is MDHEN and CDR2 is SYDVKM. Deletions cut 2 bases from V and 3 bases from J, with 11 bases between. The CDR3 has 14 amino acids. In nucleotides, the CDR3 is TGTGCCAGCAGTTTACAGCAACAGGGCTACGAGCAGTACTTC. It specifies CASSLQQQGYEQYF.

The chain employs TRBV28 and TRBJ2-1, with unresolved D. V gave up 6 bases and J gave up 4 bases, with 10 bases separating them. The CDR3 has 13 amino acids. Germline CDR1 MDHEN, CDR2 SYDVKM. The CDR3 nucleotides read TGTGCCAGCAGCTTTATCGGTTACAATGAGCAGTTCTTC. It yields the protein CASSFIGYNEQFF.